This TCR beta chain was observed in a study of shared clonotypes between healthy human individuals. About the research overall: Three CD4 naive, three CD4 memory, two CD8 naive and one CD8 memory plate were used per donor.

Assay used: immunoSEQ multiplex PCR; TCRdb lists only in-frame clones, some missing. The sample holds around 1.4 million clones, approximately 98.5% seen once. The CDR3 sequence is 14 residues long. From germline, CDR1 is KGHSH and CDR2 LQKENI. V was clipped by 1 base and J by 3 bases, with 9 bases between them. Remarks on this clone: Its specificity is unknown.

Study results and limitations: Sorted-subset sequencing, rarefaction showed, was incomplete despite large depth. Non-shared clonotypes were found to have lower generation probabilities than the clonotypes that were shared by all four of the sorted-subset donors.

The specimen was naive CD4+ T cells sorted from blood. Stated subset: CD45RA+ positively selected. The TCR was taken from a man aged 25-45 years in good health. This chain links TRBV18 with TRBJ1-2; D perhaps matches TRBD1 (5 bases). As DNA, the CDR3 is TGTGCCAGCTCACCACGGGACGGCGACTATGGCTACACCTTC. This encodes CASSPRDGDYGYTF.